The 26 T cell receptor beta chains below all came from one sample that was sequenced in a study of radiation and T cells in renal cell carcinoma. The time point: baseline pretreatment blood. Documented treatment: 15 Gy SBRT to primary tumor, nephrectomy 4 weeks later. Produced via immunoSEQ multiplex PCR; TCRdb's table is partial and in-frame only. The sample shows 87,000 or so clones, 70% to 90% of them seen only once. The sample in question was blood, obtained from a patient whose treatment included radiotherapy and nephrectomy. Receptors originate from a man aged 50 to 59 with renal cell carcinoma.

The chain uses TRBV2 and TRBJ1-4; maybe TRBD1 (6 bases). Germline values: CDR1 SNHLY, CDR2 FYNNEI. CDR3 size: 16 residues. V was cut by 6 bases and J by 0 bases, with 14 bases left in between. The CDR3 region has the DNA TGTGCCAGCAGCATGGGACACGGAACAACTAATGAAAAACTGTTTTTT. Protein product: CASSMGHGTTNEKLFF.

The gene calls are TRBV7-8 and TRBJ2-1; D gene ambiguous. Per the germline V gene, CDR1 is SGHVS and CDR2 is FQNEAQ. The CDR3 runs to 12 residues. V lost 5 bases and J 6 bases, leaving 8 bases between the germline ends. CDR3 residues: CASSLFRNEQFF. The CDR3 DNA reads TGTGCCAGCAGCCTCTTCCGCAATGAGCAGTTCTTC.

The J gene is TRBJ2-1, the V gene TRBV7-9; D not certain. The CDR3 is 14 amino acids. V was clipped by 2 bases and J by 9 bases, with 14 bases between them. Germline lookup yields CDR1 SEHNR and CDR2 FQNEAQ (reference sequence). The CDR3 DNA sequence: TGTGCCAGCAGCTTATCCGCGACTGGTAGTGAGCAGTTCTTC. Its protein product is CASSLSATGSEQFF.

The chain uses TRBV10-3 and TRBJ2-1; 11 bases map to TRBD2. This CDR3 has 14 amino acids. The V and J ends lost 6 bases and 5 bases, in that order; junction bases with no gene match: 3. CDR1 is ENHRY and CDR2 is SYGVKD in the germline V gene. CDR3 coding DNA: TGTGCCATCAGGGGACTAGCGGAAAACAATGAGCAGTTCTTC. Its protein is CAIRGLAENNEQFF.

The genes are TRBV28 and TRBJ1-2; the D is unclear. Germline V CDR1 and CDR2: MDHEN, SYDVKM. Trimming cost V 11 bases and J 6 bases, with 7 bases left between them. This CDR3 is built from 9 residues. CDR3 sequence reads: CAAADGYTF. The CDR3 DNA sequence: TGTGCCGCGGCGGATGGCTACACCTTC.

The chain is built from TRBV4-3 and TRBJ1-1; D remains ambiguous. V was shortened by 2 bases and J by 1 base, with 5 bases between the two germline ends. The CDR3 has 13 residues. Germline CDR1 LGHNA, CDR2 YSLEER. CDR3 coding DNA: TGCGCCAGCAGCCAACACAGGAACACTGAAGCTTTCTTT. Amino acid sequence: CASSQHRNTEAFF.

The chain combines TRBV5-1 with TRBJ2-3, with TRBD1 identical over 11 bases. Unmatched junction bases numbered 12, after V lost 6 bases and J lost 3 bases. CDR1 SGHRS and CDR2 YFSETQ come from the germline V gene. The CDR3 is made up of 17 amino acids. The chain's CDR3 is CASTSSYGTGGTDTQYF. For the CDR3, the DNA is TGCGCCAGCACCTCAAGTTACGGGACAGGGGGTACAGATACGCAGTATTTT.

The chain is built from TRBV13 and TRBJ2-7; D uncertain. The germline V and J ends were trimmed by 4 bases and 7 bases, with 17 bases remaining between them. Germline CDR1 PRHDT, CDR2 FYEKMQ (reference sequence). The CDR3 extends over 14 amino acids. CDR3 in amino acids: CASSSIGPRREQYF. Here the CDR3 DNA reads TGTGCCAGCAGCTCGATCGGGCCCCGACGGGAGCAGTACTTC.

V gene TRBV2 combines with J gene TRBJ2-7, with a weak D call TRBD1 (5 bases). CDR1 and CDR2 (germline): SNHLY, FYNNEI. The CDR3 covers 15 residues. V dropped 4 bases and J dropped 1 base, with 14 bases sitting between them. The chain's CDR3 is CASSALTGQSYEQYF. The CDR3 DNA is TGTGCCAGCAGTGCTTTAACAGGTCAGTCCTACGAGCAGTACTTC.

Comment on this clone: This specimen includes other DNA sequences encoding the same CDR3. The chain recombines TRBV28 with TRBJ1-1; D ambiguous. The CDR3 consists of 11 residues. Germline V CDR1 and CDR2: MDHEN, SYDVKM. V shed 5 bases and J shed 2 bases, with 3 bases lying between them. The CDR3 spells CASSRNTEAFF. Here the CDR3 DNA reads TGTGCCAGCAGTAGAAACACTGAAGCTTTCTTT.

The CDR3, as DNA: TGTGCCAGCAGCCCAAGGGCAGGGGGGAACACTGAAGCTTTCTTT. This encodes CASSPRAGGNTEAFF. The J gene is TRBJ1-1, the V gene TRBV7-9, with 7 bases that match TRBD1. The CDR3 has 15 residues. Germline CDR1 reads SEHNR; CDR2 reads FQNEAQ (reference sequence). Germline trimming cut 5 bases from V and 1 base from J; bases unmatched to any gene: 7. Looking up the rest from reference TRBV7-9 and TRBJ1-1 gives the full variable domain: DTGVSQNPRHKITKRGQNVTFRCDPISEHNRLYWYRQTLGQGPEFLTYFQNEAQLEKSRLLSDRFSAERPKGSFSTLEIQRTEQGDSAMYLCASSPRAGGNTEAFFGQGTRLTVV.

The V call is TRBV5-5, the J call TRBJ2-7; D not resolved. V was clipped by 4 bases and J by 3 bases, with 20 bases between them. CDR3 length: 16 amino acids. Germline V gene sequence: CDR1 SGHKS, CDR2 YYEKEE (reference sequence). CDR3 protein: CASSPNRASFNYEQYF. As DNA, the CDR3 is TGTGCCAGCAGCCCCAACAGAGCTAGTTTCAACTACGAGCAGTACTTC.

The V and J genes are TRBV4-1 and TRBJ2-1; D may be TRBD2 (6 bases). V lost 4 bases and J 7 bases, leaving 20 bases between the germline ends. CDR1 and CDR2 (germline): MGHRA, YSYEKL. There are 16 residues in the CDR3. CDR3 in DNA: TGCGCCAGCAGCCCCCCAGGGAGCCTAGCGAAGAATGAGCAGTTCTTC. Residues: CASSPPGSLAKNEQFF.

The chain combines TRBV19 with TRBJ1-1; D uncertain. V was clipped by 3 bases and J by 2 bases, with 10 bases between them. Germline lookup yields CDR1 LNHDA and CDR2 SQIVND (reference sequence). The CDR3 has 14 residues. CDR3 bases: TGTGCCAGTAGTATGCAACGGATCAACACTGAAGCTTTCTTT. This translates into CASSMQRINTEAFF.

The chain has TRBV18 and TRBJ2-7, with 10 bases fitting TRBD1. Per the germline V gene, CDR1 is KGHSH and CDR2 is LQKENI. This CDR3 region has 14 residues. J was trimmed by 9 bases and V by 6 bases; bases with no gene match: 11. The CDR3 DNA follows: TGTGCCAGCTCCCCCCCGGACAGGGGGTATACGCAGTACTTC. It specifies CASSPPDRGYTQYF. The whole variable domain, remainder taken from reference TRBV18 and TRBJ2-7, is NAGVMQNPRHLVRRRGQEARLRCSPMKGHSHVYWYRQLPEEGLKFMVYLQKENIIDESGMPKERFSAEFPKEGPSILRIQQVVRGDSAAYFCASSPPDRGYTQYFGPGTRLTVT.

As concerns this clone: In the same sample, other DNA sequences code for this CDR3. The chain has TRBV6-5 and TRBJ1-6; 11 positions agree with TRBD1. V was pared by 6 bases and J by 10 bases, with 8 bases of the junction left unmatched. In germline, CDR1 is MNHEY, CDR2 SVGAGI. CDR3 length: 15 residues. The CDR3 DNA follows: TGTGCCAGCAGCCGTATGGGACAGGGGGACTCACCCCTCCACTTT. This gives the protein CASSRMGQGDSPLHF.

V is TRBV28 and J is TRBJ2-7; the D gene is possibly TRBD1 (5 bases). V was clipped by 8 bases and J by 6 bases, with 17 bases between them. The CDR3 contains 13 residues. Per germline, CDR1 MDHEN and CDR2 SYDVKM. The CDR3 loop is CASLLGAGSEQYF. The CDR3, as DNA: TGTGCCAGCCTCTTAGGGGCCGGTAGCGAGCAGTACTTC.

The chain employs TRBV27 and TRBJ2-5; TRBD1 aligns across 7 bases. There are 14 residues in the CDR3. The V segment lost 5 bases and the J segment 5 bases; nucleotides outside the gene matches: 8. Germline CDR1 and CDR2: MNHEY and SMNVEV (reference sequence). The CDR3 region has the DNA TGTGCCAGCAGTCTCAGGGGGTTGGACGAGACCCAGTACTTC. Protein: CASSLRGLDETQYF.

V is TRBV4-1 and J is TRBJ2-3, with no clear D. CDR1 is MGHRA, CDR2 YSYEKL, per germline. The CDR3 has 14 amino acids. V was pared by 2 bases and J by 2 bases, with 8 bases between. Here the CDR3 DNA reads TGCGCCAGCAGCCAATTACAAGACACAGATACGCAGTATTTT. Protein: CASSQLQDTDTQYF.

This sequence joins TRBV5-4 and TRBJ2-5; 8 positions match TRBD2. V was clipped by 1 base and J by 6 bases; unmatched bases: 11. Germline V CDR1 and CDR2: SGHNT, YYREEE (reference sequence). The CDR3 covers 16 residues. The CDR3 DNA is TGTGCCAGCAGCTTGTCGGATCGGGGGGGCATAAAGACCCAGTACTTC. Protein: CASSLSDRGGIKTQYF.

The V and J genes are TRBV19 and TRBJ1-5, with 7 bases fitting TRBD1. The CDR3 is made up of 15 amino acids. Germline-derived CDR1 and CDR2 are LNHDA and SQIVND (reference sequence). With 3 bases clipped from V and 7 bases from J, the junction kept 9 bases outside the gene matches. This chain's CDR3 is CASSILTQGRQPQHF. The CDR3 nucleotides are TGTGCCAGTAGTATCTTAACACAGGGGAGGCAGCCCCAGCATTTT.

V is TRBV12-5 and J is TRBJ2-7; D may be TRBD2 (6 bases). Germline V CDR1 and CDR2: LGHNT, FRNRAP. The V and J ends lost 5 bases and 7 bases respectively, with 15 bases between them. CDR3 length: 13 amino acids. The CDR3 DNA reads TGTGCTAGTGGTACTCGGGGGAAAGGTGAGCAGTACTTC. It is translated as CASGTRGKGEQYF.

There are a few counts of this clone. This chain joins TRBV29-1 and TRBJ2-5; D not resolved. Trimming shortened V by 4 bases and J by 4 bases, and 10 bases separated the two germline ends. CDR3 length equals 12 residues. Germline-derived CDR1 and CDR2 are SQVTM and ANQGSEA. The CDR3 sequence: CSVATPTETQYF. CDR3 nucleotide sequence: TGCAGCGTTGCAACACCCACAGAGACCCAGTACTTC.

This chain uses TRBV29-1 with TRBJ1-2, with 7 bases matching TRBD1. V dropped 4 bases and J dropped 5; count of bases not matched to a gene: 7. Germline V gives CDR1 SQVTM, CDR2 ANQGSEA. The CDR3 is 13 residues long. Here the CDR3 DNA reads TGCAGCGTTGGCGACAGGGACTTTTATGGCTACACCTTC. Amino acid sequence: CSVGDRDFYGYTF.

The table lists this clone with many counts. The CDR3 sequence is CASSIDRGSGGYTF. In DNA, the CDR3 is TGTGCCAGTAGTATAGATCGTGGGAGCGGTGGCTACACCTTC. This rearrangement joins TRBV19 to TRBJ1-2; D unresolved. The V and J ends lost 0 bases and 7 bases respectively, with 12 bases between them. The germline gives CDR1 LNHDA, CDR2 SQIVND (reference sequence). This CDR3 is built from 14 residues. The full variable domain, its missing parts supplied by reference TRBV19 and TRBJ1-2, is DGGITQSPKYLFRKEGQNVTLSCEQNLNHDAMYWYRQDPGQGLRLIYYSQIVNDFQKGDIAEGYSVSREKKESFPLTVTSAQKNPTAFYLCASSIDRGSGGYTFGSGTRLTVV.

V is TRBV5-1 and J is TRBJ1-3, with unresolved D. The CDR3 is made up of 15 amino acids. Germline assignment: CDR1 SGHRS and CDR2 YFSETQ. Trimming removed 4 bases at V and 0 bases at J, with 11 bases between. The CDR3 here is CASSPFPNSGNTIYF. CDR3 bases: TGCGCCAGCAGCCCCTTCCCGAACTCTGGAAACACCATATATTTT.